This note documents a single TCR beta chain sequence. Original processing notes: Amplification with reference gene primers provided the estimates of nucleated cell counts. Profiled with immunoSEQ multiplex PCR; TCRdb holds only in-frame clones, not every one. That table gives V, J and clone size, and the DNA gave D and trimming. The table includes about 170,000 clones, about 83% detected once. Germline CDR1 is GTSNPN and CDR2 is SVGIG (reference sequence). The CDR3 length is 14 residues. J lost 4 bases, V lost 2 bases, and 5 bases had no gene match. The data belong to a study of blood T cell repertoires in COVID-19. Background on the study: There were acute and convalescent COVID-19 samples, and they came from the United States, Italy and Spain. From T cells, B-cell-depleted T cells, or PBMCs came the material, which was cDNA or gDNA.

The clonotype comes from a woman older than 75 with acute or convalescent COVID-19. Material for sequencing was peripheral blood. The V gene is TRBV30, the J gene TRBJ2-7, with 10 positions matching TRBD2. This chain's CDR3 is CAWSPGLALYEQYF. The CDR3 bases are TGTGCCTGGAGTCCGGGACTAGCGTTATACGAGCAGTACTTC.